This TCR beta chain was retrieved from a study of T cell responses to AZD1222 COVID-19 vaccine. Study-wide findings and caveats: All repertoire sampling was performed exclusively after the peak T cell response. Per reports, nearly half of all spike-specific TCRs target regions that are unmutated in variants. Donors were mostly white British, more females; clonal diversity possibly underestimated.

Trimming took off 5 bases at V and 3 bases at J, with 16 bases between the two ends. From germline, CDR1 is KGHSH and CDR2 LQKENI. The CDR3 is 16 amino acids. Clones were sequenced by immunoSEQ multiplex PCR, and TCRdb holds only the in-frame ones, with some missing. The sample includes 95,000 to 150,000 clones, around 87% of them seen just once. This clone appeared a few times. Its specificity is not known. This specimen was peripheral blood, taken 28 days after the second AZD1222 dose. The J gene is TRBJ1-4, the V gene TRBV18; maybe TRBD1 (6 bases). The source is an adult who received the AZD1222 COVID-19 vaccine. The CDR3 sequence: CASSTFQGRANEKLFF. The CDR3 DNA is TGTGCCAGCTCAACCTTTCAGGGGCGGGCTAATGAAAAACTGTTTTTT.